This T cell receptor beta chain was profiled in a study of response to subunit inactivated influenza vaccine. TCRdb reanalysed the RT-PCR reads using MiXCR and keeps one entry per CDR3 protein. This table holds 500,000 or so distinct CDR3 sequences, 15% to 20% found once. V was clipped by 2 bases and J by 4 bases; unmatched bases: 8. The CDR3 contains 14 residues. Germline values: CDR1 DFQATT, CDR2 SNEGSKA (reference sequence). Regarding the study as a whole: With each seasonal influenza vaccination, the authors suggested, few new T cells are recruited.

To note about this clonotype: As yet, its antigen is unknown.

The starting material was CD4+ T cells sorted from PBMCs, obtained 23 to 25 months after vaccination. The chain is built from TRBV20-1 and TRBJ2-7; 7 bases map to TRBD2. The sequence derives from a man between 50 and 69 years old who received an inactivated influenza vaccine. CDR3 DNA sequence: TGCAGTGCTAGACAAGCGGGGAGCGCTTACGAGCAGTACTTC. This encodes CSARQAGSAYEQYF.